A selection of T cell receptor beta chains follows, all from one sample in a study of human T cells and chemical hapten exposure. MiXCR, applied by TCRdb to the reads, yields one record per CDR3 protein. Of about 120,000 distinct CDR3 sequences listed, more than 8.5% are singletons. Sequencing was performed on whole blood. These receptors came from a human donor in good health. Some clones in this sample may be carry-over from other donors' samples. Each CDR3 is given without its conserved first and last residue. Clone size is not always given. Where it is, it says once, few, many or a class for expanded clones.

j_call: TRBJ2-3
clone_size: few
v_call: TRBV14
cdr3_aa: ASSQVDIRLLQDTQY

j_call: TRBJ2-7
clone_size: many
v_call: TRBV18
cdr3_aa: ASSLQRERVEQY

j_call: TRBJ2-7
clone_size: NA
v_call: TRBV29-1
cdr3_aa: SVEASGGSSYEQY

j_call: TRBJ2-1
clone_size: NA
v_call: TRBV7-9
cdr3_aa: ASSLTSGIYNEQF

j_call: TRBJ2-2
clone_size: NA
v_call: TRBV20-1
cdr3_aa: SARLAGGTGELF

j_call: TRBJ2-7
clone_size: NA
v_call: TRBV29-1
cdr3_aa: SVEVGDRETYEQY

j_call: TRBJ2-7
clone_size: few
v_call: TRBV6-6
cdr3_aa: ASTTAETNYEQY

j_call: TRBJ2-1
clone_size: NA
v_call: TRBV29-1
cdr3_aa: SVQGRSFNEQF

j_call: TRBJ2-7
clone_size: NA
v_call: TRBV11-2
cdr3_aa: ASSLARAGAGGDEQY

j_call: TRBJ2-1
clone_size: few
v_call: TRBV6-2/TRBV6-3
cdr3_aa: ASSSILGLAGGHNEQF

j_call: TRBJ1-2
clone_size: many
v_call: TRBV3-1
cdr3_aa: ASSQLTGRSSYGYT

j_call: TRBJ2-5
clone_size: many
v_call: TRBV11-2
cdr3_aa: ASSPAGYQETQY

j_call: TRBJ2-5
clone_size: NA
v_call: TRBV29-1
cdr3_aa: SVGSPGTPQETQY

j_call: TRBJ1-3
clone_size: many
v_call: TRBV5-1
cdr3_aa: ASSYGPLSGNTIY

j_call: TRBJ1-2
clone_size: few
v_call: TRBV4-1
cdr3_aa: ASSPKSRQGFNVYGYT

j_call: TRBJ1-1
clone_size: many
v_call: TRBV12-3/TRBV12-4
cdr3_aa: ASSSMGGRNTEAF

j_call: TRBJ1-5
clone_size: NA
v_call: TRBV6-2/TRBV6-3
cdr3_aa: ASSYSTSSSNQPQH

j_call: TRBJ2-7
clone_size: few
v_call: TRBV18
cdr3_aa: ASSPRDRAISEQY

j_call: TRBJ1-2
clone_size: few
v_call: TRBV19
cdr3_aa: ASRLGPADYGYT

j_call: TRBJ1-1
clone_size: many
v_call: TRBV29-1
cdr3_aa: SVPGGGKAF

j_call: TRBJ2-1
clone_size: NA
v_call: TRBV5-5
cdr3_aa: VSSLDPGEQF

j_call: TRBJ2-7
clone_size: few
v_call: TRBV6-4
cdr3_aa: ASNTTLGARSSYEQY

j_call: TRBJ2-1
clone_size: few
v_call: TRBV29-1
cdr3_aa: SVDRGKQF

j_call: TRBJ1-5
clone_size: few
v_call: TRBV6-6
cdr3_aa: ASRTHTSNQPQH

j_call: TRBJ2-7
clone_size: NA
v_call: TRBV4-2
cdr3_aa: ASSQEWDSSYEQY

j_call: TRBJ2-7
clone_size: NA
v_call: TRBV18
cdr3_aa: ASSPGDSSSYEQY

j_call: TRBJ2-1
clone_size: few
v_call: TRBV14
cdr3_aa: ASSQGGFGNEQF

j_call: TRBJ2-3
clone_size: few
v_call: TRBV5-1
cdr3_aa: ASSRDRDTQY

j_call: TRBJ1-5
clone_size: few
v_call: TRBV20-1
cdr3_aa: SASLGTGVNQPQH

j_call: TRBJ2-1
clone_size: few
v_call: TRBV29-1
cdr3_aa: SVEDGRAYNEQF

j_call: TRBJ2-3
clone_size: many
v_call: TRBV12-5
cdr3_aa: ASGFTRDSPIRTDTQY

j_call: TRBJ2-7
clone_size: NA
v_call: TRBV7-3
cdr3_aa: ASSRGTGSYEQY

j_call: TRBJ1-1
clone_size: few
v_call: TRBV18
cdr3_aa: ASSPPRPITEAF

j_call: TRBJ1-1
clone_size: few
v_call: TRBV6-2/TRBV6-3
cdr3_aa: ASRDGWSAVNTEAF

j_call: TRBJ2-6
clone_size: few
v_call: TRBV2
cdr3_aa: ASRGRRPGSGANVLT

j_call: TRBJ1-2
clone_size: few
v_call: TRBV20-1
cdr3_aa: SARERETGYGYT

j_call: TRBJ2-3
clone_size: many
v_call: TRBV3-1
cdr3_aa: ASSQDPVVEAGGLDTQY

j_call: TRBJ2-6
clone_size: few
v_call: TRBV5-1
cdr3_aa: ASSLGRPSGANVLT

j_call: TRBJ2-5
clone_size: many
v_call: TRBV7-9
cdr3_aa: ASSVGDQETQY

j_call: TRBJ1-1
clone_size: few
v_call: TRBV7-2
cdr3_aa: ASGKTVNTEAF

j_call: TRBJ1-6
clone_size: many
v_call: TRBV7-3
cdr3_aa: ASSTKTGQNSPLH

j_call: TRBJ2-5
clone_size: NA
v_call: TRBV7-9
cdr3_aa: ASSPQLAGRGRETQY